This entry features one T cell receptor beta chain sequence. The specificity of this receptor is unknown. Base qualities are not recorded, but no much larger clone differs from it by a single base. V is pared back by 6 bases and J by 3 bases, with 11 bases lying between the germline termini. Spanning cysteine to phenylalanine, the CDR3 consists of 13 amino acids. The DNA shown is the 39-base CDR3, in frame from base 1. The germline V gene supplies CDR1 MNHEY and CDR2 SVGAGI. For whole blood analysis, 2.5 ml of peripheral blood was collected from healthy adult volunteers into Tempus tubes, and RNA was extracted following the manufacturer's instructions. The study described a robust, sensitive protocol for amplifying, sequencing and analyzing TCRs, using 3' ligation of a UMI-containing oligonucleotide to TCR cDNA. Total RNA was used without cell sorting and was treated with RQ1 DNase before reverse transcription, with a target input of about 1 to 1,100 ng. To check how robust the pipeline was in samples where T cells make up a minority population, libraries were built from skin biopsies and whole blood.

The sample belongs to a study of naive and memory T cell subsets (dated by TCRdb to about 2017). Regarding the research as a whole: The figure summarizing the skin biopsy and whole blood samples listed approximately 10 blood donors, 7 tuberculin skin test biopsies and 3 saline control biopsies. PCR2 was typically run as a SYBR Green qPCR and stopped at a set threshold, although low-input samples could use end-point PCR of around 6 cycles instead.

Library prep was done by 5' RACE. TCR RNA was reverse transcribed with SuperScript IV using alpha and beta constant region primers for the blood and skin samples. The ligated cDNA was amplified in four rounds of PCR with nested alpha and beta constant region primers together with the SP2 primer. An oligonucleotide carrying the Illumina SP2 primer and a UMI was ligated to the cDNA 3' end using T4 RNA ligase 1. The 12-nucleotide UMI was composed of two random hexamers separated by an eight-base spacer, which was included to prevent hairpin formation. TCR alpha and beta chain libraries were processed separately from the second PCR onward, with dual indexing for multiplexing. After pooling, the indexed libraries were analyzed by capillary electrophoresis and sequenced on either an Illumina MiSeq or NextSeq. PhiX DNA at about 5-7.5% was added to the libraries to raise base diversity and improve cluster recognition. In the source study's methods: UMIs were extracted from read 2 by Demultiplexor and combined with the TCR sequence from read 1, and reads were split according to sample indices. V and J genes and V-J junctions were identified by Decombinator, and each TCR was assigned a five-part identifier that included V and J deletions. Collapsinator relied on UMIs to correct both sequencing errors and PCR amplification heterogeneity, producing a UMI-based abundance for each TCR. CDR3Translator converted identifiers to nucleotide sequence, translated to amino acids, and extracted CDR3 regions using terminal motifs. Error-corrected alpha and beta TCR counts from blood and skin were compared after normalization to input RNA amount. The public reads were quality trimmed at Q25 with fastp and then assembled into clones with MiXCR by TCRdb, keeping productive beta chains. Rows with a matching CDR3 protein are joined into one entry that keeps the most common DNA and genes. The V and J calls were determined by TCRdb, not by the authors. The sample table contains more than 20,000 distinct CDR3 sequences; only one count was recorded for 20% to 25% of them. The ten largest clones take up approximately 1.7% of the sample.

Beyond this particular receptor, the publication reports: The RNA-based method was acknowledged to be potentially sensitive to changes in TCR transcripts with T cell activation and differentiation.

This receptor chain uses TRBV6-5 and TRBJ1-1; a tentative D call is TRBD1 (5 bases match). The sequence derives from a female donor in good health. The DNA reads as follows: TGTGCCAGCAGGGCCGACAGATACACTGAAGCTTTCTTT. This encodes CASRADRYTEAFF.